This T cell receptor (beta chain) was captured by sequencing in a study of blood T cell repertoires in COVID-19. The wider study: Researchers got acute and convalescent COVID-19 samples from the United States, Italy and Spain. Sources were T cells, B-cell-depleted T cells, or PBMCs; the material itself was cDNA or gDNA.

V dropped 5 bases and J dropped 5 bases, with 15 bases sitting between them. The CDR3 contains 14 residues. The V gene's germline CDR1 is SGHVS and CDR2 FQNEAQ. How the authors handled the data: Reference gene primer amplification gave estimated nucleated cell counts. The table came from immunoSEQ multiplex PCR; TCRdb's copy has only in-frame clones and leaves some out. V and J calls plus clone size are reproduced from that table; the DNA served to infer D and trimming. The profile shows roughly 200,000 clones, approximately 83% of them singletons. The specimen sequenced was peripheral blood. The rearrangement joins TRBV7-8 to TRBJ1-1; possible D gene TRBD1, 5 bases. This TCR derives from a human donor with active or convalescent COVID-19. The donor label of this sample is uncertain. Here the CDR3 DNA reads TGTGCCAGCAGCCCGTACACAGGAAAGACTGAAGCTTTCTTT. It encodes CASSPYTGKTEAFF. Supplemented by reference TRBV7-8 and TRBJ1-1, the full variable domain reads GAGVSQSPRYKVAKRGQDVALRCDPISGHVSLFWYQQALGQGPEFLTYFQNEAQLDKSGLPSDRFFAERPEGSVSTLKIQRTQQEDSAVYLCASSPYTGKTEAFFGQGTRLTVV.